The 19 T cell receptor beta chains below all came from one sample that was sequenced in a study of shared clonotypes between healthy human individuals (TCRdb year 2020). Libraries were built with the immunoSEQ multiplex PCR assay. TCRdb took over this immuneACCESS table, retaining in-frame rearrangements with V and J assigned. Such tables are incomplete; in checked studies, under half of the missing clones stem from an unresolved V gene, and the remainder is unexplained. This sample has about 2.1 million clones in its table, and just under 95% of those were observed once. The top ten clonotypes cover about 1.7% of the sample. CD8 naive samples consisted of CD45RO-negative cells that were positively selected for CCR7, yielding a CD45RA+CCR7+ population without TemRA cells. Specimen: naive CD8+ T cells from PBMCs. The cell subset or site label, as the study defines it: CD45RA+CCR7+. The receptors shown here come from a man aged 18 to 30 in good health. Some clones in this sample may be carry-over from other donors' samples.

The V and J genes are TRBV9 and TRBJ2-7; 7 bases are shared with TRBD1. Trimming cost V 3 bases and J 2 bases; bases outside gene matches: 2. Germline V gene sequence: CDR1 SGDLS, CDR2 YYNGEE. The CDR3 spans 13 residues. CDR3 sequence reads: CASSGTGTYEQYF. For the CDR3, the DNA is TGTGCCAGCAGCGGGACAGGAACCTACGAGCAGTACTTC.

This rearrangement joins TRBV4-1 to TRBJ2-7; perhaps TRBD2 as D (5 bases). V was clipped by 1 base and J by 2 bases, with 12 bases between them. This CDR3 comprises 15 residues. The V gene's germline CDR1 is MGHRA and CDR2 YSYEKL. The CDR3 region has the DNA TGCGCCAGCAGCCAAGCCGGGGAGTACACCTACGAGCAGTACTTC. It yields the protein CASSQAGEYTYEQYF.

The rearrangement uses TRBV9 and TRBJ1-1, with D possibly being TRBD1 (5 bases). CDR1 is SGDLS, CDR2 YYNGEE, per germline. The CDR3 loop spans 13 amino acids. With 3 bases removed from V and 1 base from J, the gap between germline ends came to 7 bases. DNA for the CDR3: TGTGCCAGCAGCGGGGGCTCGAACACTGAAGCTTTCTTT. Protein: CASSGGSNTEAFF.

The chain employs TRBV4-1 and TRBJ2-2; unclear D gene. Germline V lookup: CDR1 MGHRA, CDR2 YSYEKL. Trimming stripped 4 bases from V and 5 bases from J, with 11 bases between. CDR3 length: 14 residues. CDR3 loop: CASSPYRVTGELFF. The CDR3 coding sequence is TGCGCCAGCAGCCCCTATAGGGTAACCGGGGAGCTGTTTTTT.

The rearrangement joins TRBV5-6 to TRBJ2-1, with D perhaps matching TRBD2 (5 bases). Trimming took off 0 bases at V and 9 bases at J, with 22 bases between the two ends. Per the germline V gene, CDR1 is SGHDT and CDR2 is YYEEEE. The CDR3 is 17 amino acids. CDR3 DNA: TGTGCCAGCAGCTTGGTGTGGGAGAGGAGGACCCACAGTGAGCAGTTCTTC. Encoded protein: CASSLVWERRTHSEQFF.

CDR3 nucleotides: TGTGCCAGCAGTTACTCGACTTCTGAGACCCAGTACTTC. Translated: CASSYSTSETQYF. The chain recombines TRBV6-5 with TRBJ2-5; D remains unclear. Trimming stripped 0 bases from V and 5 bases from J, with 7 bases between. The germline gives CDR1 MNHEY, CDR2 SVGAGI. The CDR3 spans 13 residues.

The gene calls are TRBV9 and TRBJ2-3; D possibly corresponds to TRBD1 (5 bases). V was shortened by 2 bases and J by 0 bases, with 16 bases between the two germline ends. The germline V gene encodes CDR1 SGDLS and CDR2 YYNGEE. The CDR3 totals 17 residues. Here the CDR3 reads CASSVDHTGASTDTQYF. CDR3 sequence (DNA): TGTGCCAGCAGCGTTGACCATACAGGAGCAAGCACAGATACGCAGTATTTT.

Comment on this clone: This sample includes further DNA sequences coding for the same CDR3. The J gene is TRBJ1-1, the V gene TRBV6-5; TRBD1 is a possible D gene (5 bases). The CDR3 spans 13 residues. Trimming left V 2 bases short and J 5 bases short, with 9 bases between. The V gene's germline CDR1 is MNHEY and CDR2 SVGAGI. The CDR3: CASSYGRGTEAFF. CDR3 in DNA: TGTGCCAGCAGTTACGGACGGGGGACTGAAGCTTTCTTT.

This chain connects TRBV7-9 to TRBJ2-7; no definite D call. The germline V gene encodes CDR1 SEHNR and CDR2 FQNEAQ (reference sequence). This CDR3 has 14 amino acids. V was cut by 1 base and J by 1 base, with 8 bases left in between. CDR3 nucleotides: TGTGCCAGCAGCTTAGGTGTAACATCCTACGAGCAGTACTTC. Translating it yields CASSLGVTSYEQYF.

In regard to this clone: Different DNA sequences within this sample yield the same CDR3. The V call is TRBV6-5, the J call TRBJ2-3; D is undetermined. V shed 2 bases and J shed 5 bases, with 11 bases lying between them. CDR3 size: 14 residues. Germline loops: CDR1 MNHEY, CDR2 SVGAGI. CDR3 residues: CASSYSQGGDTQYF. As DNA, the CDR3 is TGTGCCAGCAGTTACAGTCAAGGTGGAGATACGCAGTATTTT.

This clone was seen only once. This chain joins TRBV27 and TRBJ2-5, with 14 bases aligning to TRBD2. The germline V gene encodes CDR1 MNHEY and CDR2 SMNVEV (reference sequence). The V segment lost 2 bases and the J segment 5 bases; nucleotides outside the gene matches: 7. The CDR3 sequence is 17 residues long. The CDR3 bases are TGTGCCAGCAGTTTACGGGGACTAGCGGGAGTGCACGAGACCCAGTACTTC. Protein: CASSLRGLAGVHETQYF.

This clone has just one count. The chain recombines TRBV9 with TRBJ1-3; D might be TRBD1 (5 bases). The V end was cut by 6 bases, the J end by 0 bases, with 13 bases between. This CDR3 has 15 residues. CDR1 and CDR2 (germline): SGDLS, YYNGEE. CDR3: CASTLGEVSGNTIYF. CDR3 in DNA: TGTGCCAGCACCTTAGGGGAGGTCTCTGGAAACACCATATATTTT. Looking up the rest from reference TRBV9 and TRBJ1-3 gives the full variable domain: DSGVTQTPKHLITATGQRVTLRCSPRSGDLSVYWYQQSLDQGLQFLIQYYNGEERAKGNILERFSAQQFPDLHSELNLSSLELGDSALYFCASTLGEVSGNTIYFGEGSWLTVV.

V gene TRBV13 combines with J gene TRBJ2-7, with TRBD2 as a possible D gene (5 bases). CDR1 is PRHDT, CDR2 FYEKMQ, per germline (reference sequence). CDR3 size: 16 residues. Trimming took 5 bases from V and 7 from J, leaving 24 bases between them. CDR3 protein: CASSPEGSAPGEEQYF. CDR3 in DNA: TGTGCCAGCAGCCCCGAGGGTAGCGCTCCCGGGGAGGAGCAGTACTTC.

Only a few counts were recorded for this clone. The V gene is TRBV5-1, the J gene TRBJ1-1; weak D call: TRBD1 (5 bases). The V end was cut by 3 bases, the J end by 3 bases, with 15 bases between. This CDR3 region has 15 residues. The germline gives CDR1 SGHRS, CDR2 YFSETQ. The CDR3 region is CASSSPGPRDTEAFF. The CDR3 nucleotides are TGCGCCAGCAGCTCACCGGGACCCCGAGACACTGAAGCTTTCTTT.

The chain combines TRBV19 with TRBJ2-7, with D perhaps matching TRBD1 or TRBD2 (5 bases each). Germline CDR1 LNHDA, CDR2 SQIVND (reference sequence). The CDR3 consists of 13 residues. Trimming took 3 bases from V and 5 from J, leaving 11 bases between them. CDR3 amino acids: CASSISVGHEQYF. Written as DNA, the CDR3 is TGTGCCAGTAGTATTTCGGTGGGACACGAGCAGTACTTC. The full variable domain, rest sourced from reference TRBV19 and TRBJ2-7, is DGGITQSPKYLFRKEGQNVTLSCEQNLNHDAMYWYRQDPGQGLRLIYYSQIVNDFQKGDIAEGYSVSREKKESFPLTVTSAQKNPTAFYLCASSISVGHEQYFGPGTRLTVT.

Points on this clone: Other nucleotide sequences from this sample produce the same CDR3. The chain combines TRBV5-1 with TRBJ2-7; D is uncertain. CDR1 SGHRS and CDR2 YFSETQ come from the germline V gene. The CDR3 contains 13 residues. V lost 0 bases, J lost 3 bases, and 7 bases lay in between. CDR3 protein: CASSLGQNYEQYF. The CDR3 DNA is TGCGCCAGCAGCTTGGGTCAGAACTACGAGCAGTACTTC.

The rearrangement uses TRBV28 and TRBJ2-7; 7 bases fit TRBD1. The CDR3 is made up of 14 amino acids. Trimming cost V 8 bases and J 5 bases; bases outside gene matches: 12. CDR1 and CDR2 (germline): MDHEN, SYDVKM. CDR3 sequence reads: CASSLTGEIHEQYF. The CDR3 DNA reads TGTGCCAGCTCTCTAACAGGGGAAATTCACGAGCAGTACTTC.

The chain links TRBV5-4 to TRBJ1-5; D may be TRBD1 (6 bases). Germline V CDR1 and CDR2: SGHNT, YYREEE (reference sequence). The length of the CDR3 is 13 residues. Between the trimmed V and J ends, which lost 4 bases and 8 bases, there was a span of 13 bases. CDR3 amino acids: CASSVGEGEPQHF. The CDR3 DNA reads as TGTGCCAGCAGCGTTGGGGAGGGGGAGCCCCAGCATTTT.

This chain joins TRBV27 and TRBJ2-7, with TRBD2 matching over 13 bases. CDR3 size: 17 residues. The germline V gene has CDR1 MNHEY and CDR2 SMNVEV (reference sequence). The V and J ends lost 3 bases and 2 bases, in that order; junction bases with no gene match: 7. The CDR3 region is CASSFQRTSGGTYEQYF. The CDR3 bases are TGTGCCAGCAGTTTCCAACGGACTAGCGGGGGCACCTACGAGCAGTACTTC.